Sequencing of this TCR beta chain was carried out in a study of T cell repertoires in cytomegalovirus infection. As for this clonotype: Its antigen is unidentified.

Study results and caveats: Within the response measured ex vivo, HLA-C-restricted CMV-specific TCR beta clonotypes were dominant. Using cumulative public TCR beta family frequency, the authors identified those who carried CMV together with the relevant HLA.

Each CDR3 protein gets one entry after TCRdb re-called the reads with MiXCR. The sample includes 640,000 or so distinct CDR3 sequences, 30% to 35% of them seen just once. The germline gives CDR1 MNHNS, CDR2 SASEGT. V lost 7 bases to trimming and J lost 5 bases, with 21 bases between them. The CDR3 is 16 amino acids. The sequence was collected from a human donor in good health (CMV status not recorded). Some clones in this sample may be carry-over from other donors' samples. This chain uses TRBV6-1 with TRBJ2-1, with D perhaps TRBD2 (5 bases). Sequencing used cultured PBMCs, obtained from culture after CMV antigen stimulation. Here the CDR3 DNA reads TGTGCCAGCAACTCGGACCGAGGGTATTCTGACAATGAGCAGTTCTTC. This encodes CASNSDRGYSDNEQFF.